Sequencing of this T cell receptor (beta chain) was carried out in a study of blood T cell repertoires in COVID-19. Study as a whole: The study drew acute and convalescent COVID-19 samples from the United States, Italy and Spain. PBMCs, B-cell-depleted T cells, or T cells provided the cDNA or gDNA that made up the material.

The count of this clone is one. CDR3 size: 18 residues. Germline trimming cut 0 bases from V and 1 base from J; bases unmatched to any gene: 10. CDR1 is MNHEY and CDR2 is SVGEGT in the germline V gene. As processed by the authors: Reference gene primer amplification gave estimated nucleated cell counts. Sequencing used immunoSEQ multiplex PCR; TCRdb keeps in-frame clones, though not all of them. V and J calls and clone size are copied from that table; D and trimming were computed from the DNA. The data hold about 110,000 clones, with roughly 81% observed a single time. The clonotype was recovered from a human donor in a cohort sampled during active COVID-19. The sequencing input was peripheral blood. The chain carries TRBV6-2 or TRBV6-3 and TRBJ2-5, with 8 bases aligning to TRBD2. This CDR3 reads CASSYSGIVAGSQETQYF. The CDR3 DNA sequence: TGTGCCAGCAGTTACTCGGGTATCGTAGCGGGGAGCCAAGAGACCCAGTACTTC.